This T cell receptor (beta chain) was profiled in a study of CD8+CD57+ T cells in acquired aplastic anemia (dated by TCRdb to 2017 to 2018). Background for the entire study: Extracted DNA from sorted CD4+ and CD8+ cells averaged about 3.4 ug, ranging from 0.2 to 27.4 ug. Healthy donor samples averaged around 9.8 million reads for CD4+ and 11 million to 14 million for CD8+ cells. What the research found in general, with its limitations: Roughly 30 CD8+ CDR3 sequences were shared between patients and controls but appeared highly expressed in patients and within their immunodominant clones. Between patients and healthy controls, no significant difference in CD8+ Simpson's diversity was found (P=0.060).

Note on this clonotype: No antigen is known for it. No much larger clone is present one base from it, and per-base qualities are unavailable.

Profiling of TCR beta VDJ combinations and CDR3 sequences used genomic DNA as the template. An Illumina HiSeq 2000 was the platform used for TCR repertoire sequencing. For the original study's pipeline: Repertoire assessment relied on Simpson's diversity index, CDR3 size and DJ length profiles, and TRBV/TRBJ rearrangement plots. The most abundant DNA sequence in the deep sequencing data was defined as the immunodominant clone. CDR3 amino acid sequences were checked for sharing across subjects and were also compared against the VDJdb database and published repertoires. In-frame beta chains were kept once TCRdb had trimmed the public reads at Q25 with fastp and called clones with MiXCR. Each record represents a unique CDR3 protein, reported with the most common genes and DNA among its rows. The V and J calls and clone size are TCRdb's, not the authors'. The sample table lists about 180,000 distinct CDR3 sequences, 46% of them with a count of one. The biggest ten clones account for approximately 2.9% of the sample.

In the study, sorted CD4+ and CD8+ blood T cells from patients with severe aplastic anemia and from healthy subjects underwent deep sequencing of TCR repertoires. Ficoll-Paque density gradient centrifugation was used to isolate peripheral blood mononuclear cells. Before DNA extraction, CD4+ and CD8+ T cells were sorted by FACS or by magnetic beads. In the germline V gene (reference sequence), CDR1 corresponds to SGHAT and CDR2 to FQDESV. The CDR3 numbers 15 residues from cysteine through phenylalanine. Only the CDR3 DNA stays, 45 bases, in frame from base 1. Ends trimmed: V by 2 bases, J by 5 bases; bases unmatched to a gene: 8.

The clonotype was recovered from a human donor in good health. The chain is assembled from TRBV11-1 and TRBJ1-2; 7 central bases correspond to TRBD1. Sequencing was performed on sorted CD4+, CD8+, or CD8+CD57+ T cells (not recorded which) from PBMCs. The nucleotide sequence reads as follows: TGTGCCAGCAGCTTAAACAGGGGACTTCCTTATGGCTACACCTTC. Its coded protein is CASSLNRGLPYGYTF. When the CDR3 is completed using the reference TRBV11-1 and TRBJ1-2 genes on either side, the full variable domain is EAEVAQSPRYKITEKSQAVAFWCDPISGHATLYWYRQILGQGPELLVQFQDESVVDDSQLPKDRFSAERLKGVDSTLKIQPAELGDSAMYLCASSLNRGLPYGYTFGSGTRLTVV.